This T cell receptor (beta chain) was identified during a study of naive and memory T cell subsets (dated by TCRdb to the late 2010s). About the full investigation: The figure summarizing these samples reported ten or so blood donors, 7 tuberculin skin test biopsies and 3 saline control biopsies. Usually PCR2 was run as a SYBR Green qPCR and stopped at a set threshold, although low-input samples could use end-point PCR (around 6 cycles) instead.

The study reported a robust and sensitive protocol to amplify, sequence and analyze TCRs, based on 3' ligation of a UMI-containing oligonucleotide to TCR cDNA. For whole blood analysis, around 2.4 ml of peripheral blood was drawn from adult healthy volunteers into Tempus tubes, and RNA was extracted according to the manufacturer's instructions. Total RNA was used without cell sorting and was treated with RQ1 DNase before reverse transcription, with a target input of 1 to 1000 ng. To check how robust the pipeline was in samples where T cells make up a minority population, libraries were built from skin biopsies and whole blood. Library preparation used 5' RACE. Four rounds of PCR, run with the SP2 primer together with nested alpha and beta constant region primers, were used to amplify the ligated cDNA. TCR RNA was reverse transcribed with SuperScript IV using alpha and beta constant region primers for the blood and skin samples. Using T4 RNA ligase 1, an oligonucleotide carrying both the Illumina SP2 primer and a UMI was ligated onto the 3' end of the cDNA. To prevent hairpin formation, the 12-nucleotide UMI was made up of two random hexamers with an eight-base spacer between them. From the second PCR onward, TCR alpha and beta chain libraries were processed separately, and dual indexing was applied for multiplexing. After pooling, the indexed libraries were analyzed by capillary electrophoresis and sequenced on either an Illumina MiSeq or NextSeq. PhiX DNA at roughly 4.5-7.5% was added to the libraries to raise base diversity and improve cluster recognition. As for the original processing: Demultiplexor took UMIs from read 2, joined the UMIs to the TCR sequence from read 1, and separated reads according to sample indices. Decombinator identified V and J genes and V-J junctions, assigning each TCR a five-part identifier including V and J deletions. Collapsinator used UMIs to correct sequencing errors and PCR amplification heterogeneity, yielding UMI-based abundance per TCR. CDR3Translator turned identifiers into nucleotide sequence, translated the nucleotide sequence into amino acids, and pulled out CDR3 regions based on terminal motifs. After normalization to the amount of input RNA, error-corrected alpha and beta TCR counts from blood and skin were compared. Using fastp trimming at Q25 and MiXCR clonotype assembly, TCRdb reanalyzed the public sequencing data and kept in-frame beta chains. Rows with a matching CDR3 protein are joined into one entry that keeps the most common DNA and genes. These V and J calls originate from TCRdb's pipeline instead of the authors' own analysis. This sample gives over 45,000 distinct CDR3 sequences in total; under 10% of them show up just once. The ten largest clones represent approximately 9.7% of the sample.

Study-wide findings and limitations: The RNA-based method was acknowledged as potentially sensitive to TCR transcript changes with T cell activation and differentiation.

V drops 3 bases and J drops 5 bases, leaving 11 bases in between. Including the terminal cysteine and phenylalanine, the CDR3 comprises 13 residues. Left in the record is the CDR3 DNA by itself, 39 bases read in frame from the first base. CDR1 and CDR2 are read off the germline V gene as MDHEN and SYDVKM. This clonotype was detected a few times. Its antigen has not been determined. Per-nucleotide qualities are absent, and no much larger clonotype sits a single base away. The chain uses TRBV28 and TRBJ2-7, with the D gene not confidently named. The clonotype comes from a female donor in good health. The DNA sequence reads TGTGCCAGCAGTTTTCCGTCTCGGAACGAGCAGTACTTC. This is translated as CASSFPSRNEQYF.